These 2 T cell receptor beta chains share one sample of origin, sequenced in a study of blood T cell repertoires in COVID-19. This table comes from immunoSEQ multiplex PCR, and its TCRdb copy is limited to in-frame clones, with some not included. The sample has 180,000 or so clones; 86% are singletons. The specimen sequenced was peripheral blood. The receptor set was obtained from a man aged 55 to 70 with acute or convalescent COVID-19.

The chain carries TRBV7-2 and TRBJ2-1, with 8 bases aligning to TRBD1. Germline assignment: CDR1 SGHTA and CDR2 FQGNSA. CDR3 size: 15 residues. Trimming took 5 bases from V and 4 from J; bases not matched to a gene: 7. The CDR3 spells CASSSWRDRYNEQFF. The CDR3 DNA reads TGTGCCAGCAGCAGCTGGAGGGACAGGTACAATGAGCAGTTCTTC.

In regard to this clone: Relative to the germline gene, one junction end is altered; a read error may explain this. The chain has TRBV6-1 and TRBJ1-2; TRBD1 matches 7 bases. The V gene's germline CDR1 is MNHNS and CDR2 SASEGT. The CDR3 contains 13 residues. CDR3 bases: TGTGCCAGCAGTGAACCAGGGACAGCCCTTAAGTCCTTC. This sequence encodes CASSEPGTALKSF.